The 7 T cell receptor beta chains in this list originate from one sample, sequenced in a study of T cell responses to AZD1222 COVID-19 vaccine. The data were produced by immunoSEQ multiplex PCR, yet TCRdb's version contains in-frame clones alone and is incomplete. The sample carries some 90,000 clones, around nine tenths recorded once. The source was peripheral blood, collected on day 0 of MenACWY control vaccination. These receptors came from an adult in good health.

This rearrangement joins TRBV5-6 to TRBJ2-6; D not resolved. Trimming took 5 bases from V and 3 from J, leaving 12 bases between them. Germline V CDR1 and CDR2: SGHDT, YYEEEE. This CDR3 has 15 amino acids. CDR3 DNA: TGTGCCAGCAGGACCGGGCCGCGTGGGGCCAACGTCCTGACTTTC. This encodes CASRTGPRGANVLTF.

This clone is a singleton in its sample. The chain recombines TRBV10-1 with TRBJ2-1; D perhaps matches TRBD1 (5 bases). Germline V gene sequence: CDR1 WNHNN, CDR2 SYGVQD (reference sequence). V shed 0 bases and J shed 9 bases, with 9 bases lying between them. The CDR3 spans 13 residues. CDR3 region: CASSESLQGEQFF. Here the CDR3 DNA reads TGCGCCAGCAGTGAGTCCCTGCAGGGTGAGCAGTTCTTC.

V usage is TRBV29-1 and J usage is TRBJ1-3; 10 nucleotides line up with TRBD1. CDR1 and CDR2 from the germline V gene are SQVTM and ANQGSEA. The CDR3 sequence is 13 residues long. J lost 7 bases, V lost 6 bases, and 6 bases had no gene match. CDR3 residues: CSVAGQGMNTIYF. CDR3 nucleotides: TGCAGCGTCGCGGGACAGGGGATGAACACCATATATTTT.

V and J are TRBV6-2 or TRBV6-3 and TRBJ2-5; possibly TRBD1 for D (5 bases). The CDR3 covers 14 residues. Germline CDR1 reads MNHEY; CDR2 reads SVGEGT. V shed 5 bases and J shed 2 bases, with 12 bases lying between them. CDR3 region: CASSTQGFQETQYF. The DNA of the CDR3 is TGTGCCAGCAGTACTCAGGGTTTTCAAGAGACCCAGTACTTC.

The chain uses TRBV7-2 and TRBJ1-6; weak D call: TRBD1 (5 bases). V dropped 5 bases and J dropped 7 bases, with 18 bases sitting between them. The length of the CDR3 is 16 residues. Germline-derived CDR1 and CDR2 are SGHTA and FQGNSA. This CDR3 reads CASSREPGRTNSPLHF. Here the CDR3 DNA reads TGTGCCAGCAGCCGTGAGCCGGGACGTACGAATTCACCCCTCCACTTT.

V and J are TRBV2 and TRBJ2-5; TRBD2 aligns across 9 bases. Per germline, CDR1 SNHLY and CDR2 FYNNEI. The CDR3 spans 14 residues. The V gene end was trimmed by 3 bases and the J gene end by 8 bases; junction bases not matched to a gene: 7. Here the CDR3 reads CASSEDSGSITQYF. The CDR3, as DNA: TGTGCCAGCAGTGAGGATAGCGGGAGTATAACCCAGTACTTC.

The gene calls are TRBV3-1 (or the pseudogene TRBV3-2) and TRBJ2-1; TRBD2 agrees at 10 bases. CDR3 length: 16 amino acids. Unmatched junction bases numbered 7, after V lost 2 bases and J lost 6 bases. Per the germline V gene, CDR1 is LGHDT and CDR2 is YNNKEL (reference sequence). CDR3 region: CASSQLAGVLSNEQFF. The CDR3 DNA follows: TGTGCCAGCAGCCAACTAGCGGGAGTTTTATCCAATGAGCAGTTCTTC.